The rows below give T cell receptor beta chains drawn from one sample of a study of spatial heterogeneity in lung cancer. TCRdb called the 5' RACE reads again in MiXCR, with one record for every CDR3 protein. In the table there are roughly 10,000 distinct CDR3 sequences, roughly 4.2% of which are singletons. The source material was normal lung tissue next to the tumor, sampled at surgery. All receptors derive from a male donor with early-stage non-small cell lung cancer. Each CDR3 is given with its conserved first and last residue. A D gene is named only where the DNA matches it firmly. Size tells how often a clone was seen (once, few, many) or the class of an expanded clone, and some rows leave it out.

15,TRBV23-1,NA,TRBJ2-7,many,CASSHRQAPNEEQYF,TGCGCCAGCAGCCATCGACAGGCCCCTAATGAGGAGCAGTACTTC
17,TRBV4-3,TRBD2,TRBJ2-1,many,CASSQAPGLAESNEQFF,TGCGCCAGCAGCCAAGCCCCAGGACTAGCGGAGTCCAATGAGCAGTTCTTC
14,TRBV6-2/TRBV6-3,TRBD1,TRBJ2-1,many,CASSRTGPIDEQFF,TGTGCCAGCAGTCGGACAGGGCCCATTGATGAGCAGTTCTTC
14,TRBV6-5,NA,TRBJ1-6,many,CASSPRADNSPLHF,TGTGCCAGCAGTCCTCGGGCCGATAATTCACCCCTCCACTTT
14,TRBV6-5,NA,TRBJ2-7,many,CASSSGDRAYEQYF,TGTGCCAGCAGTTCGGGGGACAGAGCCTACGAGCAGTACTTC
15,TRBV27,TRBD2,TRBJ2-1,medium-sized,CASRLRREGINEQFF,TGTGCCAGCAGATTAAGACGGGAGGGTATCAATGAGCAGTTCTTC
14,TRBV20-1,NA,TRBJ1-4,medium-sized,CSATPMGSDEKLFF,TGCAGTGCTACCCCGATGGGGTCGGATGAAAAACTGTTTTTT
16,TRBV6-2/TRBV6-3,NA,TRBJ2-2,NA,CASSYEGQFRFGELFF,TGTGCCAGCAGTTACGAGGGCCAATTTAGATTCGGGGAGCTGTTTTTT
14,TRBV7-2,TRBD2,TRBJ2-2,few,CASSALAGIGELFF,TGTGCCAGCAGCGCGCTAGCGGGAATCGGGGAGCTGTTTTTT
13,TRBV29-1,NA,TRBJ1-1,medium-sized,CSVLWGRLGEAFF,TGCAGCGTTCTCTGGGGGAGGTTGGGTGAAGCTTTCTTT
14,TRBV2,TRBD1,TRBJ1-4,many,CASAWGQGGEKLFF,TGTGCCAGCGCATGGGGACAGGGAGGTGAAAAACTGTTTTTT
15,TRBV6-5,TRBD2,TRBJ2-1,medium-sized,CASSLGGRGHNEQFF,TGTGCCAGCAGTTTAGGCGGGAGGGGTCACAATGAGCAGTTCTTC
14,TRBV28,NA,TRBJ2-6,many,CASDDGSGANVLTF,TGTGCCAGCGATGACGGCTCTGGGGCCAACGTCCTGACTTTC
12,TRBV12-3/TRBV12-4,NA,TRBJ2-3,many,CASSLAAQAQYF,TGTGCCAGCAGCTTGGCGGCTCAAGCGCAGTATTTT
13,TRBV7-2,NA,TRBJ2-3,many,CASSLVRPDTQYF,TGTGCCAGCAGCTTAGTCAGGCCAGATACGCAGTATTTT
19,TRBV6-6,TRBD2,TRBJ2-1,many,CASSTPFSSGGGSYNEQFF,TGTGCCAGCAGTACTCCTTTCAGTAGCGGGGGGGGATCCTACAATGAGCAGTTCTTC
11,TRBV30,NA,TRBJ1-1,many,CAWRQGNEAFF,TGTGCCTGGAGGCAGGGGAATGAAGCTTTCTTT